Sequencing of this TCR beta chain was carried out in a study of PD-1 blockade in classical Hodgkin lymphoma. Indicated time point: cycle 4 day 1 (C4D1), after 6 weeks of nivolumab. Each patient's relapse followed autologous stem cell transplantation, and brentuximab vedotin exposure varied. Per germline, CDR1 SGHDN and CDR2 FVKESK. The CDR3 contains 17 residues. V was clipped by 4 bases and J by 6 bases, with 24 bases between them. Remarks on this clone: The target antigen is unknown.

Whole-study results and caveats: Reports described newly diagnosed patients as having lower baseline TCR diversity than healthy donors.

Libraries were prepared by immunoSEQ multiplex PCR; TCRdb keeps only in-frame clonotypes and omits some of them. In the table there are over 85,000 clones, 90% of which are singletons. The sequence was collected from a human donor with classical Hodgkin lymphoma. V usage is TRBV14 and J usage is TRBJ1-1; D is unresolved. The specimen was peripheral blood mononuclear cells (PBMCs), collected before the fourth cycle of nivolumab. This CDR3 reads CASSPAKGLGLIAEAFF. CDR3 coding DNA: TGTGCCAGCAGCCCTGCGAAGGGTTTAGGCTTGATCGCTGAAGCTTTCTTT.